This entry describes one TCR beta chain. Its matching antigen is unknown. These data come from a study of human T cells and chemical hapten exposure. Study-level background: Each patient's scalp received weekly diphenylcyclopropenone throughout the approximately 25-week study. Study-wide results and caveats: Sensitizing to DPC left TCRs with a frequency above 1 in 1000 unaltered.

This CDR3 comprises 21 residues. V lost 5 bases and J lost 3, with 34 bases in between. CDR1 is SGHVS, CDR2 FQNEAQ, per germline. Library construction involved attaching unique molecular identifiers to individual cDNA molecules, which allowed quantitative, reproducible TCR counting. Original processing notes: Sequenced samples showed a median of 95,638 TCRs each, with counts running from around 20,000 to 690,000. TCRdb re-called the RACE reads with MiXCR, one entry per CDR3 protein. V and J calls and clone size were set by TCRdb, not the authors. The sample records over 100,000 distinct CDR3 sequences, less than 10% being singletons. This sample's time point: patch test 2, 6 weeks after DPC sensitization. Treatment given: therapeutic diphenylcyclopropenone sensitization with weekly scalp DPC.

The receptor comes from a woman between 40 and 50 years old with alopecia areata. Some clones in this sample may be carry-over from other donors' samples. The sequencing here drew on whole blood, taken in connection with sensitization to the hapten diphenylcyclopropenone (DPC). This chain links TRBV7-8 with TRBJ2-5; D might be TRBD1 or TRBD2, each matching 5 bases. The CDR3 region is CASSPRLGEPRQTKRKETQYF. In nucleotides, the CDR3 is TGTGCCAGCAGCCCTCGGTTGGGGGAGCCCCGGCAAACAAAGCGGAAAGAGACCCAGTACTTC.